This is a list of T cell receptor beta chains from one sample in a study of T cells after yellow fever vaccination. MiXCR, run by TCRdb on the 5' RACE reads, gives a single entry per CDR3 protein. The sample yields about 580,000 distinct CDR3 sequences, less than 20% seen once. Sequenced material: PBMCs, taken more than 4 days after the first yellow fever vaccination. These receptors were obtained from a man between 18 and 29 years old who received the YFV17D yellow fever vaccine. Each CDR3 is given with its conserved first and last residue.

J: TRBJ2-7; V: TRBV5-1; CDR3: CASSPLASRNYEQYF
J: TRBJ1-4; V: TRBV23-1; CDR3: CASSQSRNEKLFF
J: TRBJ2-1; V: TRBV20-1; CDR3: CSARFGGSGEQFF
J: TRBJ2-1; V: TRBV5-1; CDR3: CASSQQGNYNEQFF
J: TRBJ1-2; V: TRBV7-2; CDR3: CASSERGTIYGYTF
J: TRBJ2-4; V: TRBV24-1; CDR3: CATSVGIGTGDIQYF
J: TRBJ2-2; V: TRBV20-1; CDR3: CCARDARQGPTGELFF
J: TRBJ2-1; V: TRBV3-1; CDR3: CASSQPRQGHTKQFF
J: TRBJ2-1; V: TRBV7-3; CDR3: CASSLGTPLFDEQFF
J: TRBJ1-1; V: TRBV29-1; CDR3: CSGKQGTNTEAFF
J: TRBJ1-2; V: TRBV5-1; CDR3: CASSLDIDGYTF
J: TRBJ2-2; V: TRBV7-8; CDR3: CASSLALRNTGELFF
J: TRBJ2-1; V: TRBV12-3/TRBV12-4; CDR3: CASSGQGTYNEQFF
J: TRBJ1-2; V: TRBV7-8; CDR3: CASSSLTGTNGYTF
J: TRBJ2-1; V: TRBV25-1; CDR3: CASSELTAGGIKEQFF
J: TRBJ2-1; V: TRBV7-9; CDR3: CASSIGASGGNEQFF
J: TRBJ2-1; V: TRBV4-1; CDR3: CASSLQGTLLDEQFF
J: TRBJ2-7; V: TRBV20-1; CDR3: CSARMGDYEQYF
J: TRBJ2-1; V: TRBV7-2; CDR3: CASMGLAGGNSYNEQFF
J: TRBJ2-1; V: TRBV9; CDR3: CASSVRPHRDRGNEQFF
J: TRBJ2-1; V: TRBV3-1; CDR3: CASTWTGSSYNEQFF
J: TRBJ2-7; V: TRBV7-9; CDR3: CASNSGPPEQYF
J: TRBJ1-6; V: TRBV18; CDR3: CASSPIIDKNSPLHF
J: TRBJ2-2; V: TRBV11-2; CDR3: CASSSLTGENTGELFF